This TCR beta chain was recorded in a study of PD-1 blockade in classical Hodgkin lymphoma. Profiled with immunoSEQ multiplex PCR; TCRdb holds only in-frame clones, not every one. The data show more than 95,000 clones, with around 90% seen just once and 19% held by the top ten. V dropped 0 bases and J dropped 7 bases, with 25 bases sitting between them. The length of the CDR3 is 17 residues. CDR1 is GTSNPN, CDR2 SVGIG, per germline (reference sequence). General study findings and limits: Relapsed/refractory patients reportedly had lower baseline diversity than newly diagnosed patients. Partial responders and progressors had significantly lower baseline TCR diversity. CD4+ but not CD8+ TCR diversity rose significantly by C4D1.

Time point of the sample: cycle 4 day 1 (C4D1), after about 6 weeks of nivolumab. Each and every patient relapsed after autologous stem cell transplantation, and patients got differing brentuximab vedotin exposure. With respect to this clone: The antigen is not known.

This TCR was sampled from a human donor with classical Hodgkin lymphoma. V and J are TRBV30 and TRBJ2-7; D perhaps matches TRBD2 (6 bases). Sequenced here: peripheral blood mononuclear cells (PBMCs), sampled before the fourth cycle of nivolumab. CDR3 DNA sequence: TGTGCCTGGAGTGTGGGTAGCGGCCCGGCTGGGTCCCAGGAGCAGTACTTC. It encodes CAWSVGSGPAGSQEQYF.